A single sample gave rise to the 22 T cell receptor beta chains below, sequenced in a study of blood T cells in healthy people across ages. The second PCR ran roughly 7 to 11 cycles with a sample-barcoded 5' primer and J-beta primers. TCRdb re-analysed the 5' RACE reads in MiXCR, keeping a single row per CDR3 protein. The data contain 1.8 million or so distinct CDR3 sequences, roughly two fifths of them singletons. Sequencing input: blood. The receptors stem from a human donor in good health.

J is TRBJ1-1 and V is TRBV29-1; a weak D match, TRBD1 (5 bases). Germline lookup yields CDR1 SQVTM and CDR2 ANQGSEA. V lost 5 bases and J 4 bases, leaving 20 bases between the germline ends. CDR3 length equals 15 residues. The DNA of the CDR3 is TGCAGCGTTCTGTACCCCTCAGGGAGGGGCACTGAAGCTTTCTTT. Translated, it gives CSVLYPSGRGTEAFF.

The rearrangement links TRBV7-9 to TRBJ2-1; 8 bases map to TRBD1. The V gene's germline CDR1 is SEHNR and CDR2 FQNEAQ (reference sequence). CDR3 length equals 17 residues. Losses at the gene ends were 1 base for V and 8 bases for J; bases not matched to a gene: 13. This CDR3 reads CASSLVYFGTGKYEQFF. CDR3 in DNA: TGTGCCAGCAGCTTAGTGTATTTCGGGACAGGAAAGTATGAGCAGTTCTTC.

There are a few counts of this clonotype. The CDR3 loop reads CAISESLRYTEAFF. Written as DNA, the CDR3 is TGTGCCATCAGTGAGTCTTTGAGATACACTGAAGCTTTCTTT. V usage is TRBV10-3 and J usage is TRBJ1-1; D is undetermined. Germline CDR1 reads ENHRY; CDR2 reads SYGVKD. V lost 0 bases and J lost 3, with 8 bases in between. The CDR3 consists of 14 residues.

In its sample, this clonotype was seen once. The gene calls are TRBV6-2 or TRBV6-3 and TRBJ2-4, with D uncertain. Trimming cost V 2 bases and J 13 bases, with 12 bases left between them. CDR1 and CDR2 from the germline V gene are MNHEY and SVGEGT. The CDR3 extends over 12 amino acids. The CDR3 DNA reads TGTGCCAGCAGTTACCCGATTATGGAGCAGTACTTC. As protein: CASSYPIMEQYF.

This chain connects TRBV14 to TRBJ2-4; no definite D call. The J call could be wrong; TRBJ2-7 is a better fit for the DNA end. The CDR3 runs to 10 residues. Germline CDR1 reads SGHDN; CDR2 reads FVKESK. As DNA, the CDR3 is TGTGCCGGCTCATTCTACGAGCAGTACTTC. This encodes CAGSFYEQYF.

The chain joins TRBV7-2 to TRBJ2-1, with 9 bases fitting TRBD2. This CDR3 contains 15 residues. Looked up from germline, CDR1 is SGHTA and CDR2 is FQGNSA. V trimming: 1 base; J trimming: 13 bases; junction bases outside the gene matches: 11. The DNA for the CDR3 is TGTGCCAGCAGCTTAGAACTAGCGGGTGCTGAGACCCAGTTCTTC. It specifies CASSLELAGAETQFF. The full variable domain, rest sourced from reference TRBV7-2 and TRBJ2-1, is GAGVSQSPSNKVTEKGKDVELRCDPISGHTALYWYRQSLGQGLEFLIYFQGNSAPDKSGLPSDRFSAERTGGSVSTLTIQRTQQEDSAVYLCASSLELAGAETQFFGPGTRLTVL.

This clonotype has just a few counts. The J gene is TRBJ2-1, the V gene TRBV20-1; D ambiguous. Germline V CDR1 and CDR2: DFQATT, SNEGSKA (reference sequence). CDR3 length equals 11 residues. With 8 bases removed from V and 4 bases from J, the gap between germline ends came to 9 bases. CDR3 amino acids: CSSGGYNEQFF. The CDR3 DNA is TGCAGTTCGGGCGGTTACAATGAGCAGTTCTTC.

J is TRBJ2-1 and V is TRBV12-3 or TRBV12-4; no firm D call. CDR3 length equals 11 residues. The germline V and J ends were trimmed by 4 bases and 7 bases, with 5 bases remaining between them. The CDR3 spells CASSWWNEQFF. DNA of the CDR3: TGTGCCAGCAGTTGGTGGAATGAGCAGTTCTTC.

The chain's CDR3 is CSATNLLAGGLGTDTQYF. The CDR3 DNA reads as TGCAGTGCTACCAACTTACTAGCGGGGGGACTAGGCACAGATACGCAGTATTTT. V and J are TRBV20-1 and TRBJ2-3; TRBD2 matches 12 bases. The CDR3 totals 18 residues. Germline V gene data show CDR1 as DFQATT and CDR2 as SNEGSKA (reference sequence). The junction had 12 bases not matched to a gene; V was cut back by 4 bases and J by 1 base.

In its sample, this clonotype was seen a few times. This chain uses TRBV7-9 with TRBJ1-1; the D is unclear. The CDR3 consists of 11 residues. Germline V gene data show CDR1 as SEHNR and CDR2 as FQNEAQ (reference sequence). The V and J ends lost 6 bases and 4 bases respectively, with 6 bases between them. The CDR3 region is CASRSGTEAFF. The CDR3 DNA reads TGTGCCAGCAGAAGTGGCACTGAAGCTTTCTTT.

This sequence joins TRBV30 and TRBJ2-1, with D possibly being TRBD2 (6 bases). V lost 0 bases and J 7 bases, leaving 7 bases between the germline ends. CDR1 is GTSNPN, CDR2 SVGIG, per germline (reference sequence). The CDR3 totals 12 residues. This chain's CDR3 is CAWSVRGNEQFF. DNA of the CDR3: TGTGCCTGGAGTGTACGGGGGAATGAGCAGTTCTTC.

This clonotype was observed a few times. The chain combines TRBV19 with TRBJ1-1, with TRBD1 matching over 12 bases. CDR1 and CDR2 from the germline V gene are LNHDA and SQIVND (reference sequence). CDR3 length: 14 amino acids. V lost 5 bases, J lost 5 bases, and 3 bases stayed unmatched. CDR3 nucleotide sequence: TGTGCCAGTAGTTGGGACAGGGGGCTTACTGAAGCTTTCTTT. This encodes CASSWDRGLTEAFF.

This chain uses TRBV7-9 with TRBJ2-1; 15 positions agree with TRBD2. From germline, CDR1 is SEHNR and CDR2 FQNEAQ (reference sequence). This CDR3 is 16 amino acids long. The V segment lost 5 bases and the J segment 9 bases; nucleotides outside the gene matches: 8. The CDR3 nucleotides are TGTGCCAGCAGCCCCGGACTAGCGGGGGGGCATCGTGAGCAGTTCTTC. It encodes CASSPGLAGGHREQFF.

The rearrangement uses TRBV4-3 and TRBJ1-1, with TRBD1 matching over 9 bases. Germline assignment: CDR1 LGHNA and CDR2 YSLEER. The CDR3 extends over 15 amino acids. Trimming removed 0 bases from V and 7 bases from J; junction bases left unmatched: 6. CDR3 in amino acids: CASSQDGGQGGEAFF. In nucleotides, the CDR3 is TGCGCCAGCAGCCAAGATGGGGGACAGGGAGGTGAAGCTTTCTTT.

The CDR3 sequence: CASSPRRSRDTQYF. DNA of the CDR3: TGTGCCAGCAGCCCTCGCCGAAGCAGGGATACGCAGTATTTT. This chain joins TRBV7-2 and TRBJ2-3, with D unclear. With 5 bases removed from V and 6 bases from J, the gap between germline ends came to 15 bases. The CDR3 is 14 amino acids. Germline assignment: CDR1 SGHTA and CDR2 FQGNSA.

This clonotype was seen a handful of times. The chain recombines TRBV29-1 with TRBJ2-5, with 7 positions matching TRBD2. Germline CDR1 and CDR2: SQVTM and ANQGSEA. V shed 7 bases, J shed 4 bases, and the junction held 6 bases outside the gene matches. CDR3 length: 12 residues. In DNA, the CDR3 is TGCAGCGGGGGAGGGGTAGGAGAGACCCAGTACTTC. It translates to CSGGGVGETQYF.

This clonotype showed up just a few times. This chain connects TRBV20-1 to TRBJ2-1; TRBD1 matches 8 bases. Germline CDR1 DFQATT, CDR2 SNEGSKA (reference sequence). CDR3 length: 13 amino acids. The CDR3 coding sequence is TGCAGCGCAGGGGGCTTTCTTGGCAATGAGCAGTTCTTC. Protein product: CSAGGFLGNEQFF.

This chain uses TRBV4-3 with TRBJ1-2; D remains unclear. Trimming took 1 base from V and 0 from J, leaving 9 bases between them. Germline CDR1 and CDR2: LGHNA and YSLEER. The CDR3 covers 15 residues. The CDR3 sequence is CASSQGWKANYGYTF. CDR3 in DNA: TGCGCCAGCAGCCAAGGATGGAAAGCTAACTATGGCTACACCTTC.

This clonotype has just a few counts. V is TRBV10-3 and J is TRBJ2-7; 9 bases match TRBD1. This CDR3 contains 15 residues. Germline trimming cut 2 bases from V and 1 base from J; bases unmatched to any gene: 3. CDR1 and CDR2 from the germline V gene are ENHRY and SYGVKD. CDR3 nucleotides: TGTGCCATCAGTGAGGGACAGGGGAGGTCCTACGAGCAGTACTTC. Translating it yields CAISEGQGRSYEQYF.

This clonotype was seen a handful of times. The chain joins TRBV7-8 to TRBJ1-5; D gene ambiguous. The V gene's germline CDR1 is SGHVS and CDR2 FQNEAQ. Between the trimmed V and J ends, which lost 5 bases and 10 bases, there was a span of 15 bases. The CDR3 contains 13 residues. This CDR3 reads CASSRGPAKPQHF. The CDR3 DNA reads TGTGCCAGCAGCCGAGGGCCAGCCAAACCCCAGCATTTT.

This clonotype was observed a handful of times. This chain links TRBV7-2 with TRBJ2-7; D gene ambiguous. Trimming left V 1 base short and J 0 bases short, with 10 bases between. The CDR3 spans 15 residues. The germline V gene has CDR1 SGHTA and CDR2 FQGNSA. CDR3 sequence reads: CASSLGSLLSYEQYF. CDR3 bases: TGTGCCAGCAGCTTAGGGTCCCTACTCTCCTACGAGCAGTACTTC.

This clonotype was observed a handful of times. V usage is TRBV11-3 and J usage is TRBJ2-7, with D maybe TRBD1 (6 bases). Looked up from germline, CDR1 is SGHNT and CDR2 is YENEEA. With 2 bases removed from V and 4 bases from J, the gap between germline ends came to 12 bases. The CDR3 is 14 amino acids. The CDR3 region is CASSLYRENYEQYF. In nucleotides, the CDR3 is TGTGCCAGCAGCTTATACAGGGAAAATTACGAGCAGTACTTC.